This T cell receptor beta chain originates from a study of PD-L1 blockade in urothelial cancer (dated by TCRdb to 2017 to 2019). The study in broad terms: Therapy was started at some point between 2014 and 2016 for all patients, and atezolizumab 1,200 mg was administered intravenously every 3 weeks. About 85% of the roughly 29 patients were males with bladder-origin urothelial cancer, and about 65% of the roughly 30 reported a prior smoking history. Patients had an ECOG performance status of 0 or 1 and had received between 0 and 3 prior chemotherapy regimens. Blood samples were analyzed 3 weeks after the start of treatment (second dose) and 6 weeks after the start of treatment. A median of about 140,000 T cells and 80,000 to 95,000 unique TCRs was obtained from blood samples, and a median clonality of approximately 0.08 was observed. An exploratory multi-omic analysis was conducted of the somatic, immune and clinical correlates of response to PD-L1 blockade with atezolizumab in urothelial cancer. Pretreatment tumor samples, along with matched peripheral blood serially collected before and after atezolizumab treatment, were subjected to TCR sequencing. Durable clinical benefit meant progression-free survival longer than 6 months, and TCR features were also tested against progression-free and overall survival. Whole exome sequencing and RNA sequencing of pretreatment tumors were performed alongside TCR sequencing in the same patients. Durable clinical benefit was achieved by nine patients but not by the remaining 20. Some 30 patients had pretreatment blood TCR-seq, about 25 had at least one posttreatment blood collection, and about 25 had tumor TCR-seq. Summary of the overall study and its limitations: Among patients with durable benefit, tumor-associated TCR clones showed greater expansion in peripheral blood 3 weeks after treatment started (n = 22, p = 0.022). A pretreatment peripheral blood TCR clonality below the median was linked to improved progression-free and overall survival. Small sample size (n ≈ 28) and many exploratory analyses mean the results are intended to be hypothesis-generating.

A remark on this clone: Its antigen specificity is not known. No base-level quality is on record; no much larger clone is a single base apart.

The cohort included 29 patients with locally advanced or metastatic urothelial carcinoma who were treated at Memorial Sloan Kettering on a trial protocol. Peripheral blood mononuclear cells were collected from each patient pretreatment and during treatment, giving between 1 and 8 total time points per patient. The Qiagen DNeasy Blood extraction kit was used to purify genomic DNA from total PBMCs and from tumor samples. PBMCs were collected pretreatment and during treatment and were isolated and stored as previously described. To estimate absolute template abundance from read counts, synthetic TCR analog templates were spiked into each PCR. The immunoSEQ assay was used to amplify TCRbeta CDR3 regions from genomic DNA with bias-controlled V and J gene primers. Sequencing of rearranged TCRbeta segments was done at approximately 20X coverage. Under the source paper's analysis protocol: Clustering was used to correct sequencing errors, and CDR3s were annotated against IMGT to assign V, D and J genes. Downstream analyses used only productive TCRbeta rearrangements and left out out-of-frame or stop-codon sequences. Clonality was calculated as one minus the Shannon entropy normalized by the log of the number of unique productive sequences. Clones differing between time points or between blood and tumor were identified by Fisher's exact test with Benjamini-Hochberg correction at adjusted p below 0.01. TCRdb retrieved this table from immuneACCESS and kept in-frame rearrangements only. Not all clones are present; in checked studies, unresolved V genes account for under half, and no reason is known for the remainder. V, J and clone size are taken as reported in that table, and D and trimming were inferred from the DNA itself. The sample table shows about 71,000 clones, and roughly nine tenths are seen once. Roughly 3.2% of the sample belongs to the ten largest clones.

From the cysteine up to the phenylalanine, the CDR3 has a length of 15 residues. Left in the record is the CDR3 DNA by itself, 45 bases read in frame from the first base. Trimming takes 2 bases off V and 7 bases off J; junction bases not matched to a gene: 5. Via the germline V gene, CDR1 is KGHSH and CDR2 LQKENI. Sequencing was performed on PBMCs, taken around atezolizumab (anti-PD-L1) treatment. The V and J genes are TRBV18 and TRBJ2-1; 10 bases in between match TRBD2. This clonotype originated in a man aged 55-75 years with urothelial cancer. The nucleotides are TGTGCCAGCTCACCAGAAGCGGGGGGGAGGAATGAGCAGTTCTTC. Its product reads: CASSPEAGGRNEQFF.